The source of this TCR beta chain is a study of blood T cell repertoires in COVID-19. In the study overall: T cells, B-cell-depleted T cells, or PBMCs supplied cDNA or gDNA.

V lost 4 bases, J lost 4 bases, and 14 bases lay in between. The CDR3 sequence is 14 residues long. Germline-derived CDR1 and CDR2 are SGDLS and YYNGEE. The data were produced by immunoSEQ multiplex PCR, yet TCRdb's version contains in-frame clones alone and is incomplete. This sample has tens of thousands of clones; approximately 87% occur once, and the top ten carry 5.5% to 8.5%. Sequenced material: peripheral blood. The rearrangement links TRBV9 to TRBJ1-1; unclear D gene. The TCR originated in a man aged 55 to 70 with acute or convalescent COVID-19. The CDR3 sequence: CASSSKDLGTEAFF. The DNA of the CDR3 is TGTGCCAGCAGCTCGAAAGATCTAGGCACTGAAGCTTTCTTT.